The rows below give T cell receptor beta chains drawn from one sample of a study of cytomegalovirus exposure and HLA in healthy donors. The protocol was immunoSEQ multiplex PCR, while the TCRdb copy is restricted to in-frame clones and leaves out a portion. This table holds 85,000 to 100,000 clones, 78% found once. Sequencing used PBMCs. The receptors come from a woman between 40 and 50 years old in good health and CMV-seropositive. CDR3s include the opening cysteine and the closing phenylalanine or tryptophan. The order of the fields is D gene, J gene, V gene, clone size, CDR3 DNA, CDR3 protein. The D gene is left open where the match is weak. Clone size is not always given. Where it is, it says once, few, many or a class for expanded clones.

D gene: NA; J gene: TRBJ2-1; V gene: TRBV6-5; clone size: NA; CDR3 DNA: TGTGCCAGCAGTGCCCGCGGACAGTACAATGAGCAGTTCTTC; CDR3 protein: CASSARGQYNEQFF
D gene: NA; J gene: TRBJ2-1; V gene: TRBV10-1; clone size: few; CDR3 DNA: TGCGCCAGCAGCGGGAGCTCCTACAATGAGCAGTTCTTC; CDR3 protein: CASSGSSYNEQFF
D gene: TRBD2; J gene: TRBJ2-1; V gene: TRBV10-3; clone size: NA; CDR3 DNA: TGTGCCATCAGGGGGACTAGCGGGAGGCGTGGTGAGCAGTTCTTC; CDR3 protein: CAIRGTSGRRGEQFF
D gene: TRBD2; J gene: TRBJ2-3; V gene: TRBV4-2; clone size: NA; CDR3 DNA: TGTGCCAGCAGCCAAGGTAGCGGGAGGTACACCGGAGATACGCAGTATTTT; CDR3 protein: CASSQGSGRYTGDTQYF
D gene: TRBD2; J gene: TRBJ2-2; V gene: TRBV4-1; clone size: NA; CDR3 DNA: TGCGCCAGCAGCCCATTAGCGGGGTCAAGGTGGGAGGAGCTGTTTTTT; CDR3 protein: CASSPLAGSRWEELFF
D gene: TRBD1; J gene: TRBJ2-5; V gene: TRBV5-1; clone size: NA; CDR3 DNA: TGCGCCAGCAGCTTGGCCCCGGGACAGAACCAAGAGACCCAGTACTTC; CDR3 protein: CASSLAPGQNQETQYF
D gene: NA; J gene: TRBJ2-5; V gene: TRBV27; clone size: NA; CDR3 DNA: TGTGCCAGCAGTCGGAGGACCCAAGAGACCCAGTACTTC; CDR3 protein: CASSRRTQETQYF
D gene: TRBD1; J gene: TRBJ2-7; V gene: TRBV6-5; clone size: once; CDR3 DNA: TGTGCCAGCAGTTACGGGACAGAATACGAGCAGTACTTC; CDR3 protein: CASSYGTEYEQYF
D gene: TRBD1; J gene: TRBJ1-5; V gene: TRBV19; clone size: NA; CDR3 DNA: TGTGCCAGTAGTACCGGACAGGGTATCGATCAGCCCCAGCATTTT; CDR3 protein: CASSTGQGIDQPQHF
D gene: TRBD1; J gene: TRBJ1-2; V gene: TRBV7-9; clone size: NA; CDR3 DNA: TGTGCCAGCAGGCGACAGGGGTGGGGTTATGGCTACACCTTC; CDR3 protein: CASRRQGWGYGYTF
D gene: TRBD2; J gene: TRBJ2-1; V gene: TRBV10-3; clone size: NA; CDR3 DNA: TGTGCCATCAGTGAGTCCGTAGGACTAGCGCGTTACAATGAGCAGTTCTTC; CDR3 protein: CAISESVGLARYNEQFF
D gene: TRBD1; J gene: TRBJ1-1; V gene: TRBV19; clone size: NA; CDR3 DNA: TGTGCCAGTAGGAACGACAGGGTGACTGAAGCTTTCTTT; CDR3 protein: CASRNDRVTEAFF
D gene: NA; J gene: TRBJ2-7; V gene: TRBV4-1; clone size: NA; CDR3 DNA: TGCGCCAGCAGCCAAGAGGTCAGCGGAACCTACGAGCAGTACTTC; CDR3 protein: CASSQEVSGTYEQYF
D gene: NA; J gene: TRBJ2-7; V gene: TRBV5-1; clone size: NA; CDR3 DNA: TGCGCCAGCAGCTTGTCCCCGGGACATGATCTCTACGAGCAGTACTTC; CDR3 protein: CASSLSPGHDLYEQYF
D gene: NA; J gene: TRBJ2-7; V gene: TRBV6-5; clone size: NA; CDR3 DNA: TGTGCCAGCAGTTACTCGGGCAGGGGGGTCCCCTACGAGCAGTACTTC; CDR3 protein: CASSYSGRGVPYEQYF
D gene: TRBD2; J gene: TRBJ2-7; V gene: TRBV6-6; clone size: once; CDR3 DNA: TGTGCCAGCAGACTAGCGGGAGGGCCCCGTGAGCAGTACTTC; CDR3 protein: CASRLAGGPREQYF
D gene: TRBD1; J gene: TRBJ2-2; V gene: TRBV19; clone size: NA; CDR3 DNA: TGTGCCAGTATCCCGGGACAGGGCTGGTCGAGGGAGCTGTTTTTT; CDR3 protein: CASIPGQGWSRELFF
D gene: TRBD1; J gene: TRBJ1-4; V gene: TRBV5-1; clone size: NA; CDR3 DNA: TGCGCCAGCAGCCCTACAGGGGAAGAAAAACTGTTTTTT; CDR3 protein: CASSPTGEEKLFF
D gene: NA; J gene: TRBJ2-1; V gene: TRBV2; clone size: NA; CDR3 DNA: TGTGCCAGCAGCGCACTCCTTTACAATGAGCAGTTCTTC; CDR3 protein: CASSALLYNEQFF
D gene: NA; J gene: TRBJ2-3; V gene: TRBV28; clone size: NA; CDR3 DNA: TGTGCCAGCAGCCCTCAGTGGTACAGGACCACAGATACGCAGTATTTT; CDR3 protein: CASSPQWYRTTDTQYF
D gene: NA; J gene: TRBJ2-7; V gene: TRBV4-1; clone size: NA; CDR3 DNA: TGCGCCAGCAGCCAAGGGGCAGGAGGCGTTACCTACGAGCAGTACTTC; CDR3 protein: CASSQGAGGVTYEQYF
D gene: TRBD2; J gene: TRBJ2-3; V gene: TRBV5-4; clone size: NA; CDR3 DNA: TGTGCCAGCAGCTTGGCCTCGACTAGCGGGAGCCCAGATACGCAGTATTTT; CDR3 protein: CASSLASTSGSPDTQYF